The rows below give T cell receptor beta chains drawn from one sample of a study of blood T cell repertoires in COVID-19. Profiled with immunoSEQ multiplex PCR; TCRdb holds only in-frame clones, not every one. The sample includes about 270,000 clones, under 90% seen only once; the top ten take 1.9%. Input material: PBMCs or T cells enriched from blood (not recorded which). The receptors come from an older woman who had recovered from COVID-19. CDR3s include the opening cysteine and the closing phenylalanine or tryptophan. The D gene is left open where the match is weak. Clone size, where shown, is once, few, many, or a class for clones that have expanded.

cdr3_aa cdr3_nt clone_size v_call d_call j_call
CASSLETRDRHTEAFF TGTGCCAGCAGCTTAGAGACACGGGACAGACACACTGAAGCTTTCTTT - TRBV11-2 TRBD1 TRBJ1-1
CASSRQAALNTEAFF TGTGCCAGTAGTCGACAGGCGGCTCTGAACACTGAAGCTTTCTTT - TRBV19 - TRBJ1-1
CASSQQLYGYTF TGTGCCAGCAGCCAACAGTTATATGGCTACACCTTC - TRBV3-1/TRBV3-2 - TRBJ1-2
CASSLGQGGYEQYF TGCGCCAGCAGCTTGGGCCAGGGGGGCTACGAGCAGTACTTC - TRBV5-1 - TRBJ2-7
CASSEPALSGGTDTQYF TGTGCCAGCAGTGAGCCTGCCTTAAGCGGGGGCACAGATACGCAGTATTTT once TRBV25-1 TRBD2 TRBJ2-3
CASSQDLWWAGTVTRGNTIYF TGCGCCAGCAGCCAAGATCTGTGGTGGGCAGGTACGGTCACGCGTGGAAACACCATATATTTT - TRBV4-1 - TRBJ1-3
CASSLWGGRRPGTPGGDTQYF TGCGCCAGCAGCTTGTGGGGGGGTCGCCGCCCGGGAACTCCGGGGGGAGATACGCAGTATTTT - TRBV5-1 TRBD2 TRBJ2-3
CASSPGGYGYTF TGTGCCAGCAGCCCAGGGGGTTATGGCTACACCTTC - TRBV4-2 TRBD1 TRBJ1-2
CASSPGLAGGPRETQYF TGTGCTAGCAGCCCCGGACTAGCGGGAGGGCCCCGAGAGACCCAGTACTTC - TRBV7-7 TRBD2 TRBJ2-5
CASSRAGTEAYEQYF TGTGCCAGCAGTCGCGCAGGGACAGAGGCCTACGAGCAGTACTTC - TRBV6-5 TRBD1 TRBJ2-7
CASSDSPGASGNPDTQYF TGTGCCAGCAGTGACTCACCGGGGGCTAGCGGGAACCCAGATACGCAGTATTTT - TRBV6-4 TRBD2 TRBJ2-3
CASSNTGLDTEAFF TGTGCCAGCAGTAACACAGGGCTGGACACTGAAGCTTTCTTT - TRBV2 - TRBJ1-1
CASSQVLTGPTYEQYF TGTGCCAGCAGCCAAGTCCTGACAGGACCAACCTACGAGCAGTACTTC - TRBV14 - TRBJ2-7
CASSQERQGSYVHGYTF TGCGCCAGCAGCCAAGAGCGACAGGGGTCTTATGTTCATGGCTACACCTTC - TRBV4-1 TRBD1 TRBJ1-2
CAWSVGMRELYDEQYF TGTGCCTGGAGTGTAGGTATGCGGGAGTTGTATGACGAGCAGTACTTC - TRBV30 TRBD2 TRBJ2-7
CASIPRAGLDYGYTF TGTGCCAGCATTCCTAGGGCAGGGCTAGACTATGGCTACACCTTC - TRBV6-5 - TRBJ1-2
CSVAYGQGDQAQYF TGCAGCGTCGCCTACGGACAGGGAGATCAGGCCCAGTACTTC - TRBV29-1 TRBD1 TRBJ2-5
CAQRGTQETQYF TGTGCCCAGCGGGGGACTCAAGAGACCCAGTACTTC - TRBV30 TRBD2 TRBJ2-5
CASSLGQGRGNTEAFF TGTGCCAGCAGCTTAGGCCAGGGGAGGGGGAACACTGAAGCTTTCTTT - TRBV7-9 - TRBJ1-1
CASSIRLAGNRQFF TGTGCCAGTAGTATAAGACTAGCGGGGAACCGGCAGTTCTTC - TRBV19 TRBD2 TRBJ2-1
CASTYGLRDRDSLEQYF TGTGCCAGCACCTACGGCCTCCGGGACAGGGACTCGCTCGAGCAGTACTTC - TRBV11-2 TRBD1 TRBJ2-7
CAISEWRERYEQYF TGTGCCATCAGTGAGTGGCGGGAGAGGTACGAGCAGTACTTC - TRBV10-3 TRBD2 TRBJ2-7
CASSPGTGYWDNEQFF TGTGCCAGCTCACCGGGGACAGGATATTGGGACAATGAGCAGTTCTTC - TRBV18 TRBD1 TRBJ2-1
CASTDRENTGELFF TGTGCCAGCACAGACAGGGAGAACACCGGGGAGCTGTTTTTT few TRBV2 TRBD1 TRBJ2-2
CASSLALAGVSGELFF TGTGCCAGCAGCTTGGCCCTAGCGGGAGTATCCGGGGAGCTGTTTTTT few TRBV5-4 TRBD2 TRBJ2-2
CASSQEKLAGKYYEQYF TGCGCCAGCAGCCAAGAGAAACTAGCGGGCAAATACTACGAGCAGTACTTC once TRBV4-1 TRBD2 TRBJ2-7
CASTHRENEQFF TGTGCCAGTACCCACAGGGAAAATGAGCAGTTCTTC - TRBV19 - TRBJ2-1
CASSLYRGAISPLHF TGTGCCAGCAGCTTATATCGGGGGGCTATTTCACCCCTCCACTTT - TRBV11-3 - TRBJ1-6
CSVEGQGTNEKLFF TGCAGCGTTGAGGGACAGGGAACTAATGAAAAACTGTTTTTT - TRBV29-1 TRBD1 TRBJ1-4
CASTHGQGADYGYTF TGTGCCAGCACCCACGGGCAGGGGGCTGACTATGGCTACACCTTC - TRBV6-5 TRBD1 TRBJ1-2
CASSKDGTAGAQKHSTGELFF TGTGCCAGCAGCAAAGATGGAACTGCGGGGGCGCAGAAGCATAGCACCGGGGAGCTGTTTTTT - TRBV21-1 - TRBJ2-2
CATSRPPWARATYNEKLFF TGTGCCACCAGCAGACCACCCTGGGCCAGAGCTACTTATAATGAAAAACTGTTTTTT - TRBV15 - TRBJ1-4
CAWSATGWGQYF TGTGCCTGGAGTGCGACAGGGTGGGGGCAGTACTTC - TRBV30 TRBD1 TRBJ2-7
CASSYSSGSSYNEQFF TGTGCCAGCAGTTACTCTAGCGGGAGCTCCTACAATGAGCAGTTCTTC few TRBV27 TRBD2 TRBJ2-1
CASISLQGPWAQYF TGTGCCAGCATAAGTTTGCAGGGGCCATGGGCCCAGTACTTC - TRBV6-5 - TRBJ2-5
CASSHLGQNTEAFF TGCGCCAGCAGCCACCTTGGACAGAACACTGAAGCTTTCTTT - TRBV4-1 - TRBJ1-1
CASSGWTDSNQPQHF TGTGCCAGTAGTGGGTGGACAGATAGCAATCAGCCCCAGCATTTT once TRBV19 - TRBJ1-5
CASSLSGVGEQYF TGTGCCAGCAGCTTATCGGGAGTGGGCGAGCAGTACTTC - TRBV11-2 - TRBJ2-7
CASSKIQGDEQFF TGTGCCAGCAGCAAGATCCAGGGGGATGAGCAGTTCTTC - TRBV6-2/TRBV6-3 TRBD1 TRBJ2-1
CASSRPQTGELFF TGTGCCAGCAGCCGCCCCCAGACCGGGGAGCTGTTTTTT - TRBV28 - TRBJ2-2
CASSFSGGAVHEQFF TGTGCCAGCAGTTTTTCGGGGGGGGCTGTCCATGAGCAGTTCTTC - TRBV28 TRBD2 TRBJ2-1
CASSIAQGVSPLHF TGTGCCAGTAGTATAGCACAGGGGGTATCACCCCTCCACTTT - TRBV19 TRBD1 TRBJ1-6
CASSPAGPTIGDYTF TGTGCCAGCAGCCCAGCGGGACCTACCATAGGGGACTACACCTTC - TRBV25-1 - TRBJ1-2
CASSESPGVSGRETQYF TGTGCCAGCAGTGAGTCTCCGGGAGTTAGCGGGAGGGAGACCCAGTACTTC once TRBV6-1 TRBD2 TRBJ2-5
CASTPGLVHNEQFF TGTGCCAGCACTCCGGGACTAGTCCACAATGAGCAGTTCTTC - TRBV2 TRBD2 TRBJ2-1
CAITAELWDTQYF TGTGCCATTACGGCGGAATTATGGGATACGCAGTATTTT - TRBV10-3 - TRBJ2-3
CASSATGTANTEAFF TGCGCCAGCAGCGCAACCGGGACAGCCAACACTGAAGCTTTCTTT - TRBV5-1 TRBD1 TRBJ1-1
CASSLWGSPYGYTF TGCGCCAGCAGCCTGTGGGGCTCCCCTTATGGCTACACCTTC - TRBV5-1 - TRBJ1-2
CASVNSGYEQYF TGTGCCAGCGTAAATAGCGGCTACGAGCAGTACTTC - TRBV7-8 - TRBJ2-7
CASSRRQGARHEQYF TGTGCCAGCAGTCGAAGACAGGGGGCAAGACACGAGCAGTACTTC - TRBV2 TRBD1 TRBJ2-7
CASSEFQGYGYGYTF TGTGCCAGCAGTGAATTTCAGGGTTACGGCTATGGCTACACCTTC - TRBV2 - TRBJ1-2
CASSPGQANTEAFF TGTGCCAGCAGCCCAGGACAGGCGAACACTGAAGCTTTCTTT - TRBV7-9 TRBD1 TRBJ1-1
CASSPRLAGSTDTQYF TGTGCCAGCAGCCCGAGACTAGCGGGGAGCACAGATACGCAGTATTTT - TRBV13 TRBD2 TRBJ2-3